This T cell receptor (beta chain) was obtained from a study of cytotoxic CD8 clonotypes in ibrutinib-treated CLL. Only in-frame clones appear in the TCRdb table, and some are missing; sequencing was by immunoSEQ multiplex PCR. This repertoire shows about 200,000 clones, roughly 77% found once; its top ten account for roughly 5.9%. The source is a human donor with chronic lymphocytic leukemia. This specimen was PBMCs, taken after 12 months of ibrutinib treatment.

CDR3 loop: CASSPRARDPMRAGYTF. The CDR3 region has the DNA TGTGCCAGCAGCCCAAGAGCTCGGGACCCGATGCGTGCTGGCTACACCTTC. The chain links TRBV7-2 to TRBJ1-2, with D perhaps TRBD1 (5 bases). Germline CDR1 and CDR2: SGHTA and FQGNSA. Trimming left V 5 bases short and J 7 bases short, with 26 bases between. The CDR3 is 17 amino acids.